The 7 T cell receptor beta chains given below trace back to one sample, sequenced in a study of shared clonotypes between healthy human individuals. TCRdb's table, derived via immunoSEQ multiplex PCR, lists solely in-frame clones and lacks some. This repertoire shows 110,000 or so clones, under 70% found once; its top ten account for 24%. The sequenced sample consisted of memory CD8+ T cells sorted from blood. The subset was: CD45RO+ cells pooled with CCR7-negative TemRA cells. The receptors stem from a woman aged 25 to 39 in good health.

The chain couples TRBV2 to TRBJ1-1; 8 bases map to TRBD1. CDR3 length: 17 amino acids. The germline V gene encodes CDR1 SNHLY and CDR2 FYNNEI. The V and J ends lost 4 bases and 6 bases, in that order; junction bases with no gene match: 16. For the CDR3, the DNA is TGTGCCAGCAGTGTCCCGCCTCAGACAGGGGCGCTGGCTGAAGCTTTCTTT. Translated: CASSVPPQTGALAEAFF.

The chain combines TRBV6-6 with TRBJ2-3; no definite D call. The CDR3 covers 13 residues. Germline V gene data show CDR1 as MNHNY and CDR2 as SVGAGI (reference sequence). The germline V and J ends were trimmed by 6 bases and 7 bases, with 14 bases remaining between them. CDR3 protein: CASRTHFTHTQYF. CDR3 nucleotide sequence: TGTGCCAGCAGAACCCATTTCACTCATACGCAGTATTTT.

This sequence joins TRBV28 and TRBJ2-7; TRBD2 might be the D (5 bases). This CDR3 spans 16 amino acids. Germline CDR1 and CDR2: MDHEN and SYDVKM. Trimming left V 3 bases short and J 0 bases short, with 15 bases between. The CDR3 is CASSFRAGGRSYEQYF. CDR3 in DNA: TGTGCCAGCAGTTTCCGGGCGGGCGGACGCTCCTACGAGCAGTACTTC.

J is TRBJ2-7 and V is TRBV9; no firm D call. Trimming removed 4 bases from V and 2 bases from J, with 13 bases in between. The CDR3 is 14 amino acids. Germline assignment: CDR1 SGDLS and CDR2 YYNGEE. The CDR3 region has the DNA TGTGCCAGCAGCCTCTTAGGAGAGACCTACGAGCAGTACTTC. As protein: CASSLLGETYEQYF.

The V and J genes are TRBV28 and TRBJ2-2; D is perhaps TRBD1 or TRBD2 (5 bases each). Germline lookup yields CDR1 MDHEN and CDR2 SYDVKM. Trimming pared 5 bases from V and 2 bases from J, leaving 12 bases between. This CDR3 region has 15 residues. The CDR3 DNA reads TGTGCCAGCAGTACCCGGGACGTCAACACCGGGGAGCTGTTTTTT. Translating it yields CASSTRDVNTGELFF.

J is TRBJ2-7 and V is TRBV29-1, with D tentatively TRBD1 (6 bases). The germline V gene has CDR1 SQVTM and CDR2 ANQGSEA. With 4 bases removed from V and 4 bases from J, the gap between germline ends came to 14 bases. The CDR3 length is 13 residues. The CDR3 coding sequence is TGCAGCGTTGCTGGCAGGGGCCCTTACGAGCAGTACTTC. This sequence encodes CSVAGRGPYEQYF.

Remarks on this clone: Since a much larger clone is just one base distant, this may be a read error. The sample contains more than one DNA sequence encoding this CDR3. This chain uses TRBV5-4 with TRBJ1-1; D gene unclear. Germline V gene sequence: CDR1 SGHNT, CDR2 YYREEE (reference sequence). CDR3 length: 13 amino acids. CDR3 amino acids: CASSPGILRSAFF. CDR3 in DNA: TGTGCCAGCAGCCCCGGGATCCTCAGATCAGCTTTTTTT.